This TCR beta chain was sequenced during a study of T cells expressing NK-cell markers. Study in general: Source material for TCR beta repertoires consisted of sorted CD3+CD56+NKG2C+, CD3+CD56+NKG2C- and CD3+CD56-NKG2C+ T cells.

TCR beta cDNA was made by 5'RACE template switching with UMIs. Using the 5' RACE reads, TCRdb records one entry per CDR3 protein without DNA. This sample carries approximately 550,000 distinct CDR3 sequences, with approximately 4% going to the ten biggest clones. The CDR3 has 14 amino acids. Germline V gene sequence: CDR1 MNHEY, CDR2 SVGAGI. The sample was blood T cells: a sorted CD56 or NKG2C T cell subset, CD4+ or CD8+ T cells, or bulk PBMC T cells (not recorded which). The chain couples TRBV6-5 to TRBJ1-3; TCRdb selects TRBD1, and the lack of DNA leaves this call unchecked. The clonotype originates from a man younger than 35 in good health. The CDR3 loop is CASTGGDSGNTIYF.